A selection of T cell receptor beta chains follows, all from one sample in a study of cytomegalovirus exposure and HLA in healthy donors. Produced via immunoSEQ multiplex PCR; TCRdb's table is partial and in-frame only. The table lists around 110,000 clones, 80% to 90% of them singletons, with roughly 1.5% in the top ten. Sequences were obtained from PBMCs. Source of these receptors: a man aged 45-65 years in good health and CMV-seronegative. The CDR3 runs from the conserved cysteine through the conserved F or W. The D gene is left open where the match is weak. Clone sizes are given selectively: once, few, many, or a class where the clone is expanded.

>.|.|TRBV6-6|TRBJ1-3
TGTGCCAGCAGGGGGCCAGGAAACACCATATATTTT
CASRGPGNTIYF
>.|.|TRBV10-3|TRBJ1-4
TGTGCCATCAGCGCTGGGGGCAACCGAGCGTCAAAACTGTTTTTT
CAISAGGNRASKLFF
>.|.|TRBV30|TRBJ2-5
TGTGCCTGGAGTCTATGGACTGGCCAAGAGACCCAGTACTTC
CAWSLWTGQETQYF
>.|.|TRBV6-5|TRBJ1-4
TGTGCCAGCAGACAGGGTTTGACTAATGAAAAACTGTTTTTT
CASRQGLTNEKLFF
>.|TRBD2|TRBV6-1|TRBJ2-3
TGTGCCAGCACAACTAGCGGTGGGTACACAGATACGCAGTATTTT
CASTTSGGYTDTQYF
>once|.|TRBV18|TRBJ2-5
TGTGCCAGCTCACCGGGAGGGGGCCAAGAGACCCAGTACTTC
CASSPGGGQETQYF
>few|.|TRBV6-6|TRBJ2-7
TGTGCCAGCAGTTACTCGAGGCAACCCTTCGACGAGCAGTACTTC
CASSYSRQPFDEQYF
>.|.|TRBV7-2|TRBJ1-1
TGTGCCAGCAGCTCCCTGTCTAGCGGCGGGGACACTGAAGCTTTCTTT
CASSSLSSGGDTEAFF
>.|.|TRBV9|TRBJ2-2
TGTGCCAGCAGCTTACGACTAGTAACGGACACCGGGGAGCTGTTTTTT
CASSLRLVTDTGELFF
>once|TRBD1|TRBV11-2|TRBJ2-7
TGTGCCAGCACCTTACAGGGGGCAGCCGACGAGCAGTACTTC
CASTLQGAADEQYF
>.|TRBD1|TRBV2|TRBJ2-2
TGTGCCAGCAGTCGGGACAGGGTAAACACCGGGGAGCTGTTTTTT
CASSRDRVNTGELFF
>.|.|TRBV7-2|TRBJ2-5
TGTGCCAGCAGCTCAATACCGGGACAAGAGACCCAGTACTTC
CASSSIPGQETQYF
>.|.|TRBV10-1|TRBJ1-2
TGCGCCAGCAGTGACTCAGCGGGCTATGGCTACACCTTC
CASSDSAGYGYTF
>.|.|TRBV27|TRBJ1-6
TGTGCCAGCAGTTTATCAGGCCAGGGGTTGTCACCCCTCCACTTT
CASSLSGQGLSPLHF
>.|TRBD2|TRBV5-1|TRBJ2-5
TGCGCCAGCAGCCAAGCGGGACTCCAAGAGACCCAGTACTTC
CASSQAGLQETQYF
>.|.|TRBV4-3|TRBJ1-1
TGCGCCAGCAGCCAAGACCCGGGTGCGCCCTCATTT
CASSQDPGAPSF
>.|.|TRBV19|TRBJ1-1
TGTGCCAGTAGTATGGTCGGGGGGCGCGGAGGGTACACTGAAGCTTTCTTT
CASSMVGGRGGYTEAFF
>.|.|TRBV6-1|TRBJ1-3
TGTGCCAGCAGTGAGGGGGACTCCTCTGGAAACACCATATATTTT
CASSEGDSSGNTIYF
>.|.|TRBV5-4|TRBJ1-1
TGTGCCAGCAGCTTGGGGGGCGGCCACAGTCTCCCTGAAGCTTTCTTT
CASSLGGGHSLPEAFF
>.|.|TRBV30|TRBJ1-2
TGTGCCTGGATCGATGGCTACACCTTC
CAWIDGYTF
>.|TRBD1|TRBV18|TRBJ2-3
TGTGCCAGCTCACCGTTCGGACAGGGAACAGATACGCAGTATTTT
CASSPFGQGTDTQYF
>.|TRBD2|TRBV6-4|TRBJ2-7
TGTGCCAGCAGTGTACTAGCGGGGGGCTACGAGCAGTACTTC
CASSVLAGGYEQYF
>.|TRBD2|TRBV10-3|TRBJ2-2
TGTGCCATCAAGGCGGGGGGTACTTTTTCGAACACCGGGGAGCTGTTTTTT
CAIKAGGTFSNTGELFF
>.|TRBD1|TRBV7-6|TRBJ1-4
TGTGCCAGCAGCACCCGGACAGGGAGGAACGAAAAACTGTTTTTT
CASSTRTGRNEKLFF
>few|.|TRBV5-5|TRBJ2-6
TGTGCCAGCAGTTCCGCGATATTTGCAGGGGCCAACGTCCTGACTTTC
CASSSAIFAGANVLTF
>.|.|TRBV6-6|TRBJ1-6
TGTGCCAGCAGTCCAAATAATTCACCCCTCCACTTT
CASSPNNSPLHF
>few|TRBD2|TRBV9|TRBJ2-2
TGTGCCAGCAGCGCGACTAGCGATGGGGAGCTGTTTTTT
CASSATSDGELFF